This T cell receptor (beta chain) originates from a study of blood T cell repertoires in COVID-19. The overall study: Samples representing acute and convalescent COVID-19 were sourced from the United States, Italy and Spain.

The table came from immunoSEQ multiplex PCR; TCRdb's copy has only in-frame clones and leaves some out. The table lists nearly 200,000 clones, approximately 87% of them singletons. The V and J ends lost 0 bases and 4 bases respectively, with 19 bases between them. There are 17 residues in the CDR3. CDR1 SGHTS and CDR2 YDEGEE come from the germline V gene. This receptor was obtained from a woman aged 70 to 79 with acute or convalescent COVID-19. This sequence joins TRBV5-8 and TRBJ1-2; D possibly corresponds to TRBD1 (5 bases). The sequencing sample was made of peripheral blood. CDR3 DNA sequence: TGTGCCAGCAGCTTGGTGATTGGAGTTGGTAGGGGCTATGGCTACACCTTC. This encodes CASSLVIGVGRGYGYTF.